Listed here is a single TCR beta chain. As yet, its antigen is unknown. This specimen comes from a study of T-cell memory formation after mild COVID-19. Study summary: In these data, TCR clusters were largely donor specific. Study observations and caveats: Mostly located in CM and EM were contracting CD4+ clones, with contracting CD8+ clones located in EMRA. Pre-infection memory contained some responding clones, which suggested that cross-reactive memory had joined. SARS-CoV-2 specificity of second-wave clones peaking day 37 was unconfirmed.

One entry per CDR3 protein, called by TCRdb with MiXCR from the 5' RACE reads. The sample has 92,000 or so distinct CDR3 sequences; about 15% are singletons. The germline V gene has CDR1 LNHDA and CDR2 SQIVND (reference sequence). V trimming: 9 bases; J trimming: 8 bases; junction bases outside the gene matches: 9. CDR3 length: 12 residues. The chain employs TRBV19 and TRBJ1-2; 7 bases are a match to TRBD1. Sequencing was carried out using PBMCs or a T cell subset sorted from them (not recorded which). The TCR sequence derives from a man aged 18 to 30 who had mild COVID-19 (a few samples of this study predate the infection). Cell type and time point are not known. The CDR3 sequence is CASGTGVRGYTF. CDR3 nucleotide sequence: TGTGCCAGCGGAACAGGGGTACGGGGCTACACCTTC.